These 15 T cell receptor beta chains share one sample of origin, sequenced in a study of shared clonotypes between healthy human individuals. Naive CD8 cells lacked CD45RO, underwent positive selection for CCR7 and left out terminally differentiated effector memory CD45RA+ cells. Assay used: immunoSEQ multiplex PCR; TCRdb lists only in-frame clones, some missing. The profile shows around 600,000 clones, more than 95% of them singletons. The sample taken for sequencing was naive CD8+ T cells sorted from blood. The receptors stem from a man aged 25 to 45 in good health.

This clone was seen once. This specimen includes other DNA sequences encoding the same CDR3. CDR3 amino acids: CASSLGGSYNEQFF. The CDR3 region has the DNA TGTGCCAGCAGCTTAGGAGGCAGCTACAATGAGCAGTTCTTC. V gene TRBV7-8 combines with J gene TRBJ2-1, with D uncertain. This CDR3 region has 14 residues. Germline values: CDR1 SGHVS, CDR2 FQNEAQ. Trimming shortened V by 1 base and J by 3 bases, and 7 bases separated the two germline ends.

The chain employs TRBV5-6 and TRBJ2-1; a weak D match, TRBD1 (6 bases). Trimming cost V 5 bases and J 6 bases, with 9 bases left between them. In germline, CDR1 is SGHDT, CDR2 YYEEEE. This CDR3 spans 12 amino acids. The CDR3 loop is CASRVQGNEQFF. In nucleotides, the CDR3 is TGTGCCAGCAGGGTACAGGGCAATGAGCAGTTCTTC.

J is TRBJ2-1 and V is TRBV29-1, with D perhaps TRBD1 or TRBD2 (5 bases each). Per germline, CDR1 SQVTM and CDR2 ANQGSEA. The CDR3 has 13 residues. Trimming took off 7 bases at V and 9 bases at J, with 19 bases between the two ends. CDR3 bases: TGCAGCGCCCAACCGGATTTTGGGGGTGAGCAGTTCTTC. This codes for CSAQPDFGGEQFF.

This sequence joins TRBV9 and TRBJ2-1, with 8 nucleotides matching TRBD2. The V and J ends lost 3 bases and 10 bases, in that order; junction bases with no gene match: 3. The CDR3 spans 12 residues. The germline V gene has CDR1 SGDLS and CDR2 YYNGEE. The CDR3 DNA reads as TGTGCCAGCAGCGCAGCGGGAGTGGAGCAGTTCTTC. It translates to CASSAAGVEQFF.

The chain is built from TRBV4-1 and TRBJ2-7; weak D call: TRBD1 (6 bases). Germline V gene sequence: CDR1 MGHRA, CDR2 YSYEKL. CDR3 length: 15 amino acids. The ends were cut back, 0 bases at V and 5 bases at J, with 14 bases in the middle. CDR3 sequence (DNA): TGCGCCAGCAGCCAAGATCCAACAGGGTACGACGAGCAGTACTTC. Amino acid sequence: CASSQDPTGYDEQYF.

V usage is TRBV9 and J usage is TRBJ2-7; D possibly matches TRBD1 or TRBD2 (5 bases each). Germline values: CDR1 SGDLS, CDR2 YYNGEE. Trimming took off 4 bases at V and 5 bases at J, with 19 bases between the two ends. This CDR3 region has 15 residues. CDR3 bases: TGTGCCAGCAGCTCATCCGGGACCTCCGCCAACGAGCAGTACTTC. Protein product: CASSSSGTSANEQYF. The complete variable domain, with remaining parts taken from reference TRBV9 and TRBJ2-7, reads DSGVTQTPKHLITATGQRVTLRCSPRSGDLSVYWYQQSLDQGLQFLIQYYNGEERAKGNILERFSAQQFPDLHSELNLSSLELGDSALYFCASSSSGTSANEQYFGPGTRLTVT.

Here the CDR3 reads CASSRVAFQETQYF. CDR3 nucleotides: TGTGCCAGCAGTAGAGTAGCGTTCCAAGAGACCCAGTACTTC. The chain recombines TRBV28 with TRBJ2-5, with D possibly matching TRBD2 (5 bases). Germline CDR1 and CDR2: MDHEN and SYDVKM. This CDR3 spans 14 amino acids. V was pared by 5 bases and J by 1 base, with 11 bases between.

The rearrangement uses TRBV9 and TRBJ2-3; tentatively, D is TRBD1 (6 bases). V lost 4 bases to trimming and J lost 2 bases, with 14 bases between them. The V gene's germline CDR1 is SGDLS and CDR2 YYNGEE. This CDR3 comprises 15 residues. The CDR3 sequence: CASSITGSSTDTQYF. As DNA, the CDR3 is TGTGCCAGCAGCATTACAGGGTCCTCCACAGATACGCAGTATTTT.

This chain connects TRBV11-2 to TRBJ2-1; 9 bases are shared with TRBD2. Germline V gene data show CDR1 as SGHAT and CDR2 as FQNNGV. Trimming at V came to 5 bases and at J to 10 bases, leaving 9 bases not matched to a gene. The CDR3 runs to 14 residues. The CDR3 loop is CASSTPGLAWEQFF. In DNA, the CDR3 is TGTGCCAGCAGCACACCGGGACTAGCATGGGAGCAGTTCTTC. The whole variable domain, filled in from reference TRBV11-2 and TRBJ2-1, reads EAGVAQSPRYKIIEKRQSVAFWCNPISGHATLYWYQQILGQGPKLLIQFQNNGVVDDSQLPKDRFSAERLKGVDSTLKIQPAKLEDSAVYLCASSTPGLAWEQFFGPGTRLTVL.

Remarks on this clone: At the DNA level, this CDR3 is encoded by other sequences in the same sample as well. The gene calls are TRBV9 and TRBJ2-1; 12 bases are shared with TRBD2. There are 16 residues in the CDR3. The V gene's germline CDR1 is SGDLS and CDR2 YYNGEE. The ends lost 0 bases at V and 4 bases at J; junction bases unmatched: 2. CDR3 in DNA: TGTGCCAGCAGCGTAGGGCTAGCGGGAGGGTACAATGAGCAGTTCTTC. It encodes CASSVGLAGGYNEQFF.

V gene TRBV2 combines with J gene TRBJ2-7; D not resolved. Germline CDR1 is SNHLY and CDR2 is FYNNEI. This CDR3 spans 15 amino acids. V was clipped by 0 bases and J by 0 bases, with 9 bases between them. In nucleotides, the CDR3 is TGTGCCAGCAGTGAAGCGTTCAGCAACTCCTACGAGCAGTACTTC. It yields the protein CASSEAFSNSYEQYF. Drawing the rest from reference TRBV2 and TRBJ2-7, the complete variable domain is EPEVTQTPSHQVTQMGQEVILRCVPISNHLYFYWYRQILGQKVEFLVSFYNNEISEKSEIFDDQFSVERPDGSNFTLKIRSTKLEDSAMYFCASSEAFSNSYEQYFGPGTRLTVT.

The genes are TRBV7-8 and TRBJ2-2; 8 nucleotides align to TRBD2. In germline, CDR1 is SGHVS, CDR2 FQNEAQ. The CDR3 spans 14 residues. Losses at the gene ends were 1 base for V and 6 bases for J; bases not matched to a gene: 1. CDR3 amino acids: CASSLGTSPGELFF. Here the CDR3 DNA reads TGTGCCAGCAGCTTAGGGACTAGCCCCGGGGAGCTGTTTTTT.

The DNA of the CDR3 is TGTGCCAGCAGTTTATCGCAGGCCAGCTCCTACAATGAGCAGTTCTTC. As protein: CASSLSQASSYNEQFF. The gene calls are TRBV27 and TRBJ2-1, with D unclear. V was cut by 0 bases and J by 0 bases, with 9 bases left in between. The CDR3 runs 16 residues. Germline-derived CDR1 and CDR2 are MNHEY and SMNVEV (reference sequence).

This clone was observed once. The V call is TRBV28, the J call TRBJ2-1; a possible D gene is TRBD1 (7 bases). CDR3 size: 17 residues. V lost 6 bases to trimming and J lost 7 bases, with 25 bases between them. In germline, CDR1 is MDHEN, CDR2 SYDVKM. The CDR3 DNA reads TGTGCCAGCAGCTCCTACCCTCGGCAGGGGGGACGAAATGAGCAGTTCTTC. Residues: CASSSYPRQGGRNEQFF. Full variable domain (rest looked up from reference TRBV28 and TRBJ2-1): DVKVTQSSRYLVKRTGEKVFLECVQDMDHENMFWYRQDPGLGLRLIYFSYDVKMKEKGDIPEGYSVSREKKERFSLILESASTNQTSMYLCASSSYPRQGGRNEQFFGPGTRLTVL.

This chain joins TRBV10-3 and TRBJ2-1, with D unresolved. The CDR3 length is 14 residues. The germline gives CDR1 ENHRY, CDR2 SYGVKD. The V end lost 0 bases, the J end lost 5 bases, and 8 bases lay between the germline ends. CDR3 region: CAISESRGNNEQFF. DNA of the CDR3: TGTGCCATCAGTGAGTCGCGAGGAAACAATGAGCAGTTCTTC.